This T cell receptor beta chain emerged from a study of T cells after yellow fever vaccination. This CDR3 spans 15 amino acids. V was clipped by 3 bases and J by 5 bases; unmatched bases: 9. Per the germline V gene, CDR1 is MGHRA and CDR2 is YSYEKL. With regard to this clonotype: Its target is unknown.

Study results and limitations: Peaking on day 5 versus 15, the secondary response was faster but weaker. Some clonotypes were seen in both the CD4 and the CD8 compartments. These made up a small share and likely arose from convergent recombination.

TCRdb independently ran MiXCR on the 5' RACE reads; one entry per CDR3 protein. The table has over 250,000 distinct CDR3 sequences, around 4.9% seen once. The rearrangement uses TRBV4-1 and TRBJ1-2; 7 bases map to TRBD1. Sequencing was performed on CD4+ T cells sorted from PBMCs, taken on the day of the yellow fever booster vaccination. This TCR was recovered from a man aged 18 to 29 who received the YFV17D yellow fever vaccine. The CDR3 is CASSQPSQGGYGYTF. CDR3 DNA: TGCGCCAGCAGCCAGCCCTCTCAGGGGGGATATGGCTACACCTTC.